Below are 4 T cell receptor beta chains sequenced from a single sample in a study of blood T cell repertoires in COVID-19 (dated by TCRdb to 2019 to 2021). The library relied on the immunoSEQ multiplex PCR assay. Sourced from immuneACCESS, this table was stored by TCRdb with only in-frame sequences that have V and J called. A share of the clones is absent; for the studies checked, an unresolved V gene accounts for under half, and the remainder has no known explanation. The sample yields around 250,000 clones; 86% were counted once. Jointly, the top ten make up about 6% of the sample. Sequencing was carried out using peripheral blood. These receptors all come from a woman aged 80 or over with COVID-19, enrolled during active disease.

This chain connects TRBV9 to TRBJ1-4; TRBD1 matches at 11 bases. V trimming: 4 bases; J trimming: 8 bases; junction bases outside the gene matches: 7. This CDR3 is built from 15 residues. Germline values: CDR1 SGDLS, CDR2 YYNGEE. CDR3 in DNA: TGTGCCAGCAGCCTCGGGACAGGGGGTCGGGAAAAACTGTTTTTT. Protein: CASSLGTGGREKLFF.

This rearrangement joins TRBV7-9 to TRBJ1-2, with a weak D call TRBD1 (5 bases). In germline, CDR1 is SEHNR, CDR2 FQNEAQ (reference sequence). Trimming cost V 5 bases and J 4 bases, with 17 bases left between them. This CDR3 is built from 15 residues. This CDR3 reads CASSQGTGDIYGYTF. The DNA for the CDR3 is TGTGCCAGCAGCCAGGGAACAGGAGATATCTATGGCTACACCTTC. The full variable domain, its missing parts supplied by reference TRBV7-9 and TRBJ1-2, is DTGVSQNPRHKITKRGQNVTFRCDPISEHNRLYWYRQTLGQGPEFLTYFQNEAQLEKSRLLSDRFSAERPKGSFSTLEIQRTEQGDSAMYLCASSQGTGDIYGYTFGSGTRLTVV.

This clone was counted a single time. V usage is TRBV4-2 and J usage is TRBJ2-7, with D maybe TRBD1 (7 bases). Trimming left V 2 bases short and J 4 bases short, with 18 bases between. Germline V CDR1 and CDR2: LGHNA, YNFKEQ. The CDR3 length is 16 residues. The CDR3 loop reads CASSQNLRDSHYEQYF. Written as DNA, the CDR3 is TGTGCCAGCAGCCAAAACTTGCGGGACAGTCATTACGAGCAGTACTTC.

The rearrangement joins TRBV6-4 to TRBJ2-3, with no clear D. This CDR3 contains 13 residues. Germline V CDR1 and CDR2: MRHNA, SNTAGT. V was pared by 4 bases and J by 6 bases, with 11 bases between. The CDR3 DNA sequence: TGTGCCAGCAGTGTCCGGCTAGTCGATACGCAGTATTTT. It translates to CASSVRLVDTQYF.